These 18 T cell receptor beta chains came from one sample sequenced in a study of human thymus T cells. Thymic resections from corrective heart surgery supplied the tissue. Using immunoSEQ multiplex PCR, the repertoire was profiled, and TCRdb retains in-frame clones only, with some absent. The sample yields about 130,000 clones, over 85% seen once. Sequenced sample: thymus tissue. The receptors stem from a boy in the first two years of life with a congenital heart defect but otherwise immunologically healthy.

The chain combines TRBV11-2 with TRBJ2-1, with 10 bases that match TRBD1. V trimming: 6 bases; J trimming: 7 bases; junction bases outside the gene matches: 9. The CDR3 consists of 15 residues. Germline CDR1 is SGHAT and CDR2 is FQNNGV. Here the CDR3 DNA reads TGTGCCAGCAGTTTCCGACAGGGGGCGCGGAATGAGCAGTTCTTC. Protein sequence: CASSFRQGARNEQFF.

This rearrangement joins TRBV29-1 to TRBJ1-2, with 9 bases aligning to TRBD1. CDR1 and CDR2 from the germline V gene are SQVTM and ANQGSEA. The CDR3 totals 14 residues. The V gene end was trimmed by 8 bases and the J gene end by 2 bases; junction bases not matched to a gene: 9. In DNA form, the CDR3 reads TGCAGCATAGGGACAGGGCAAAAGAACTATGGCTACACCTTC. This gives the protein CSIGTGQKNYGYTF.

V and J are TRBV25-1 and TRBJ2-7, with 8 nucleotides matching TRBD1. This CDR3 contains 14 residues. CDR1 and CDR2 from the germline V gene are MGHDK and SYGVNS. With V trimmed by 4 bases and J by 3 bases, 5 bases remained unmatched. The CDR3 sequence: CASSVGQVNYEQYF. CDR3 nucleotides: TGTGCCAGCAGTGTGGGACAGGTGAACTACGAGCAGTACTTC.

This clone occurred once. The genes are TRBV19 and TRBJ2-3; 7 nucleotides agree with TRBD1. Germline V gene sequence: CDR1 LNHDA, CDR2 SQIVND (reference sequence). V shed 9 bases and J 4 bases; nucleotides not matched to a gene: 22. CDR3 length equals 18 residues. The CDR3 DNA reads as TGTGCCAGCCAACAGACTGACAGGGTGGCGTTCGGTTCAGATACGCAGTATTTT. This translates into CASQQTDRVAFGSDTQYF.

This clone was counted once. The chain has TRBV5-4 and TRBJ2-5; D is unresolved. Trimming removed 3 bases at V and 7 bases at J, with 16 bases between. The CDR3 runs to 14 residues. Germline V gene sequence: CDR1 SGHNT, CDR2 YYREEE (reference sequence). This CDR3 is CASSSKLEKVTQYF. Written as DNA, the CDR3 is TGTGCCAGCAGCTCGAAACTTGAGAAGGTGACCCAGTACTTC.

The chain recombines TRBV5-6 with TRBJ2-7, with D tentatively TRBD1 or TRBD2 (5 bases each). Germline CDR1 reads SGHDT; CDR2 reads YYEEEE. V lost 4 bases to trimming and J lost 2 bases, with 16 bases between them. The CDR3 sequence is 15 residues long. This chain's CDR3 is CASSLHRDGPYEQYF. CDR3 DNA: TGTGCCAGCAGCCTCCACCGGGACGGACCCTACGAGCAGTACTTC.

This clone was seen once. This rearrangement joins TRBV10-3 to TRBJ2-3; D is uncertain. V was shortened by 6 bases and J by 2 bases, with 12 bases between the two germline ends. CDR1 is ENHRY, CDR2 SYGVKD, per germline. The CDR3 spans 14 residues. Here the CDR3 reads CAISRPRPTDTQYF. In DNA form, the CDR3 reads TGTGCCATCAGCCGACCCCGGCCCACAGATACGCAGTATTTT.

The DNA for the CDR3 is TGCGCCAGCAGCTTGGGGACTAGCGGGGGCCCTGTACCGGAGACCCAGTACTTC. This codes for CASSLGTSGGPVPETQYF. The chain carries TRBV5-1 and TRBJ2-5; TRBD2 agrees at 13 bases. The J segment lost 5 bases and the V segment lost 0 bases, leaving 10 bases of the junction unmatched. The CDR3 totals 18 residues. Germline CDR1 SGHRS, CDR2 YFSETQ.

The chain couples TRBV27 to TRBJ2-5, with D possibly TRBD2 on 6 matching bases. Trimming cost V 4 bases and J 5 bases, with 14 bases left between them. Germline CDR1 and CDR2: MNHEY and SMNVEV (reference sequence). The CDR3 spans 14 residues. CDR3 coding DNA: TGTGCCAGCAGTTCTCCCCGGGCGGGGGAGACCCAGTACTTC. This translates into CASSSPRAGETQYF.

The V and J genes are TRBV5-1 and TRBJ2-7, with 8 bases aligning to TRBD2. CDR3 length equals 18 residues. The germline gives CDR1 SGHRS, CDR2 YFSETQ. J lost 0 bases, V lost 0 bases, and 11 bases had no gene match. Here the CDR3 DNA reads TGCGCCAGCAGCTTGGGGTCAGCGGGGGCTCCCGTCTCCTACGAGCAGTACTTC. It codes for CASSLGSAGAPVSYEQYF.

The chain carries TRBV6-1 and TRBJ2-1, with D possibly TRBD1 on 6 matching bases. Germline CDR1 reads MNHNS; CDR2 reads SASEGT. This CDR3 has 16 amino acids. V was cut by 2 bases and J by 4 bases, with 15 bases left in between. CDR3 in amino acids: CASSEFTRTVYNEQFF. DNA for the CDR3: TGTGCCAGCAGTGAATTCACCCGGACAGTTTACAATGAGCAGTTCTTC.

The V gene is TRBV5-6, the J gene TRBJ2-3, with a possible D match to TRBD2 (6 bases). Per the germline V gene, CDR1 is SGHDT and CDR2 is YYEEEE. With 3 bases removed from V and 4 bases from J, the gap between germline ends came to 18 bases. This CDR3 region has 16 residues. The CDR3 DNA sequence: TGTGCCAGCAGCTGGGAGTCCCTCTGGAGGGCAGATACGCAGTATTTT. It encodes CASSWESLWRADTQYF.

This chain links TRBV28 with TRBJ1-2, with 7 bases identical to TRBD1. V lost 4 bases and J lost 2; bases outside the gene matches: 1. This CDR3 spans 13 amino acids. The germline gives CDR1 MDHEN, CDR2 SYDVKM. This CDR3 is CASSWDSNYGYTF. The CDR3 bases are TGTGCCAGCAGTTGGGACAGCAACTATGGCTACACCTTC.

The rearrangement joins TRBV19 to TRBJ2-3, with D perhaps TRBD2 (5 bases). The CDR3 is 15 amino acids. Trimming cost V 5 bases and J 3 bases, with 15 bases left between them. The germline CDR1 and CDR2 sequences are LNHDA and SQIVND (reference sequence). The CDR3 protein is CASSPTFSGTDTQYF. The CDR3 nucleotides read TGTGCCAGTAGTCCGACATTTTCGGGGACAGATACGCAGTATTTT.

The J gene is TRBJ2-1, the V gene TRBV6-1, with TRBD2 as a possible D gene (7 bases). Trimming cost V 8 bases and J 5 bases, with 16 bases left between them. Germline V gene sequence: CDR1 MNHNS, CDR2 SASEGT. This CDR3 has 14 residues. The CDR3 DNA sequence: TGTGCCAGCTGGGGGCGGGGGAACCACAATGAGCAGTTCTTC. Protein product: CASWGRGNHNEQFF.

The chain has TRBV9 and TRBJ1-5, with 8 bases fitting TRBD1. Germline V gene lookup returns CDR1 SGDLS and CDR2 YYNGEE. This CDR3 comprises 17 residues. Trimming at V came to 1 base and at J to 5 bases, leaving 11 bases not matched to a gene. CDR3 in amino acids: CASSVRGRTGMDQPQHF. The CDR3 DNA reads TGTGCCAGCAGCGTAAGGGGACGGACAGGGATGGATCAGCCCCAGCATTTT.

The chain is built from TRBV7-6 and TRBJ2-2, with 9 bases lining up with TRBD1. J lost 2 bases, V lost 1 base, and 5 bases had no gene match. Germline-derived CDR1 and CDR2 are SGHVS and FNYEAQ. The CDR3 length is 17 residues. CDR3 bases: TGTGCCAGCAGCTTAGTCTTGGGACAGGGTAACACCGGGGAGCTGTTTTTT. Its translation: CASSLVLGQGNTGELFF.

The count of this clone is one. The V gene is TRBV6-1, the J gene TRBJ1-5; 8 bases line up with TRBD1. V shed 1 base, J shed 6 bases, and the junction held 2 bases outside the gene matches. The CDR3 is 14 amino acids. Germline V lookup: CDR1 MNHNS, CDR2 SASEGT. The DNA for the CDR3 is TGTGCCAGCAGTGAAGGCACAGGGGGTCAGCCCCAGCATTTT. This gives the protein CASSEGTGGQPQHF.